Each of the 28 T cell receptor beta chains below was sequenced from the same sample in a study of Ad26.COV2.S vaccination and SARS-CoV-2 variants. Treatment denoted: roughly 18 received Ad26.COV2.S at low or high dose, single or two shots; 5 received placebo; per-sample allocation not given. The investigators took samples on day 63 after the first vaccine or placebo injection. Profiling relied on immunoSEQ multiplex PCR, and the TCRdb table lists in-frame clones only, not all of them. Counted here are roughly 700,000 clones, 89% occurring once; the ten biggest clones make up nearly 1.5%. Sequencing was performed on peripheral blood, taken in a trial of Ad26.COV2.S vaccine versus placebo. The receptor set was obtained from a person aged 18-60 years who received the Ad26.COV2.S COVID-19 vaccine or a placebo.

The rearrangement uses TRBV6-2 or TRBV6-3 and TRBJ2-7, with D unresolved. Looked up from germline, CDR1 is MNHEY and CDR2 is SVGEGT. V lost 6 bases, J lost 5 bases, and 8 bases lay in between. The CDR3 covers 11 residues. CDR3 DNA: TGTGCCAGCAGCATTACAGACGAGCAGTACTTC. Translated: CASSITDEQYF.

The chain recombines TRBV11-2 with TRBJ2-2, with 13 bases lining up with TRBD2. The trim removed 11 bases at V and 4 bases at J, leaving 7 bases unmatched. Germline loops: CDR1 SGHAT, CDR2 FQNNGV. This CDR3 spans 15 amino acids. The CDR3 DNA reads as TGTGCCCTACTAGCGGGAGGGCCAGGCACCGGGGAGCTGTTTTTT. Translating it yields CALLAGGPGTGELFF.

This clone has only one observation. The chain recombines TRBV18 with TRBJ2-5; D is undetermined. CDR1 and CDR2 from the germline V gene are KGHSH and LQKENI. With 0 bases removed from V and 5 bases from J, the gap between germline ends came to 10 bases. The CDR3 is 14 residues long. The CDR3 bases are TGTGCCAGCTCACCACCCGAGACGTGGGAGACCCAGTACTTC. Translating it yields CASSPPETWETQYF.

A note on this clone: Other nucleotide sequences in the sample specify the same CDR3. This chain connects TRBV18 to TRBJ1-2, with unresolved D. V gave up 2 bases and J gave up 2 bases, with 6 bases separating them. This CDR3 contains 13 residues. In germline, CDR1 is KGHSH, CDR2 LQKENI. CDR3 coding DNA: TGTGCCAGCTCACCAAGAGAAAACTATGGCTACACCTTC. Translation: CASSPRENYGYTF. Full variable domain (outside the CDR3, taken from reference TRBV18 and TRBJ1-2): NAGVMQNPRHLVRRRGQEARLRCSPMKGHSHVYWYRQLPEEGLKFMVYLQKENIIDESGMPKERFSAEFPKEGPSILRIQQVVRGDSAAYFCASSPRENYGYTFGSGTRLTVV.

The V call is TRBV3-1 (or the pseudogene TRBV3-2), the J call TRBJ2-1, with D tentatively TRBD2 (5 bases). This CDR3 region has 14 residues. The germline gives CDR1 LGHDT, CDR2 YNNKEL (reference sequence). V was cut by 0 bases and J by 8 bases, with 11 bases left in between. CDR3 in amino acids: CASSQEGRSDEQFF. The CDR3 DNA follows: TGTGCCAGCAGCCAAGAAGGGCGTAGCGATGAGCAGTTCTTC.

V usage is TRBV30 and J usage is TRBJ2-5; 7 nucleotides match TRBD1. Germline V CDR1 and CDR2: GTSNPN, SVGIG (reference sequence). V shed 0 bases and J 1 base; nucleotides not matched to a gene: 5. This CDR3 is 15 amino acids long. CDR3 coding DNA: TGTGCCTGGAGTGTGGGCAGGGGGATCCAAGAGACCCAGTACTTC. Protein sequence: CAWSVGRGIQETQYF. Drawing the rest from reference TRBV30 and TRBJ2-5, the complete variable domain is SQTIHQWPATLVQPVGSPLSLECTVEGTSNPNLYWYRQAAGRGLQLLFYSVGIGQISSEVPQNLSASRPQDRQFILSSKKLLLSDSGFYLCAWSVGRGIQETQYFGPGTRLLVL.

This clone was seen only a few times. V usage is TRBV3-1 (or the pseudogene TRBV3-2) and J usage is TRBJ1-2, with D possibly matching TRBD1 (6 bases). Trimming cost V 3 bases and J 8 bases, with 16 bases left between them. The CDR3 extends over 14 amino acids. Germline lookup yields CDR1 LGHDT and CDR2 YNNKEL (reference sequence). The CDR3 DNA reads TGTGCCAGCAGCCACGAGGACAGCCGACGGGGCTACACCTTC. Translated: CASSHEDSRRGYTF.

This chain connects TRBV24-1 to TRBJ2-5, with 12 nucleotides matching TRBD1. Per the germline V gene, CDR1 is KGHDR and CDR2 is SFDVKD. The V segment lost 4 bases and the J segment 5 bases; nucleotides outside the gene matches: 4. The CDR3 spans 15 residues. Written as DNA, the CDR3 is TGTGCCACCAGTGAGGGACAGGGGGCCGGGGAGACCCAGTACTTC. This translates into CATSEGQGAGETQYF.

This clone was counted a single time. This chain joins TRBV5-1 and TRBJ2-3, with unresolved D. V was trimmed by 4 bases and J by 3 bases, leaving 15 bases between them. Germline values: CDR1 SGHRS, CDR2 YFSETQ. CDR3 length: 15 residues. The CDR3 region has the DNA TGCGCCAGCAGCCCCTCGGGCCTAATAACAGATACGCAGTATTTT. Translated, it gives CASSPSGLITDTQYF.

This clone was seen once. The CDR3 here is CAITFGQQNTEAFF. The CDR3 nucleotides read TGTGCCATCACGTTCGGTCAGCAGAACACTGAAGCTTTCTTT. This rearrangement joins TRBV10-3 to TRBJ1-1; D is undetermined. Per the germline V gene, CDR1 is ENHRY and CDR2 is SYGVKD. This CDR3 contains 14 residues. The ends were cut back, 7 bases at V and 1 base at J, with 13 bases in the middle.

The chain joins TRBV6-5 to TRBJ1-1; tentatively, D is TRBD1 (5 bases). Germline V gives CDR1 MNHEY, CDR2 SVGAGI. Trimming removed 6 bases from V and 0 bases from J, with 11 bases in between. The CDR3 length is 14 residues. The CDR3 loop reads CASRARDLNTEAFF. DNA of the CDR3: TGTGCCAGCAGAGCTCGGGACCTGAACACTGAAGCTTTCTTT.

This chain uses TRBV6-1 with TRBJ1-1; possible D gene TRBD1, 5 bases. The length of the CDR3 is 14 residues. V was clipped by 1 base and J by 3 bases, with 9 bases between them. Germline V gives CDR1 MNHNS, CDR2 SASEGT. Here the CDR3 reads CASSEGGGYTEAFF. The CDR3 region has the DNA TGTGCCAGCAGTGAAGGTGGGGGGTACACTGAAGCTTTCTTT.

The chain links TRBV7-2 to TRBJ2-4, with 9 positions matching TRBD2. There are 17 residues in the CDR3. Trimming removed 1 base from V and 5 bases from J; junction bases left unmatched: 9. The germline CDR1 and CDR2 sequences are SGHTA and FQGNSA. CDR3 sequence: CASSLGGGSGSENIQYF. CDR3 in DNA: TGTGCCAGCAGCTTAGGGGGTGGTAGCGGGAGTGAAAACATTCAGTACTTC.

This clone came up once. The chain recombines TRBV5-6 with TRBJ1-6; D is uncertain. CDR3 length: 15 residues. V shed 3 bases and J shed 9 bases, with 16 bases lying between them. Germline V gene lookup returns CDR1 SGHDT and CDR2 YYEEEE. The DNA for the CDR3 is TGTGCCAGCAGCTCCGGGCCGCTCCTAGGTTCACCCCTCCACTTT. Amino acid sequence: CASSSGPLLGSPLHF.

The chain combines TRBV15 with TRBJ1-4; no reliable D call. Trimming removed 0 bases from V and 0 bases from J, with 14 bases in between. The CDR3 extends over 18 amino acids. Germline V gives CDR1 LNHNV, CDR2 YYDKDF (reference sequence). CDR3 loop: CATSRDPGTSSTNEKLFF. CDR3 nucleotides: TGTGCCACCAGCAGAGATCCCGGCACCTCTTCAACTAATGAAAAACTGTTTTTT.

The chain is built from TRBV29-1 and TRBJ1-2; 9 bases map to TRBD1. V trimming: 3 bases; J trimming: 6 bases; junction bases outside the gene matches: 8. Germline V lookup: CDR1 SQVTM, CDR2 ANQGSEA. The CDR3 totals 14 residues. For the CDR3, the DNA is TGCAGCGTTGATTGGGGACAGGGTCTGGATGGCTACACCTTC. Residues: CSVDWGQGLDGYTF.

The CDR3 reads CASSPDRGLYEQYF. CDR3 sequence (DNA): TGTGCCAGCAGCCCGGACAGGGGGCTCTACGAGCAGTACTTC. The rearrangement links TRBV2 to TRBJ2-7; 11 nucleotides line up with TRBD1. CDR1 SNHLY and CDR2 FYNNEI come from the germline V gene. This CDR3 spans 14 amino acids. The ends lost 6 bases at V and 3 bases at J; junction bases unmatched: 4.

The J gene is TRBJ2-3, the V gene TRBV11-2; D perhaps matches TRBD1 (7 bases). Trimming shortened V by 5 bases and J by 7 bases, and 16 bases separated the two germline ends. The germline V gene has CDR1 SGHAT and CDR2 FQNNGV. CDR3 length equals 14 residues. In DNA form, the CDR3 reads TGTGCCAGCAGCCCCCTACAGGGGAGGAATACGCAGTATTTT. Its translation is CASSPLQGRNTQYF.

This clone was seen just once. V is TRBV18 and J is TRBJ2-2; D uncertain. Between the trimmed V and J ends, which lost 3 bases and 3 bases, there was a span of 11 bases. The CDR3 sequence is 15 residues long. Per germline, CDR1 KGHSH and CDR2 LQKENI. The CDR3 sequence is CASSPRTDDTGELFF. Here the CDR3 DNA reads TGTGCCAGCTCACCCCGGACGGACGACACCGGGGAGCTGTTTTTT.

This chain connects TRBV9 to TRBJ2-2; D not certain. V was pared by 2 bases and J by 1 base, with 3 bases between. Per the germline V gene, CDR1 is SGDLS and CDR2 is YYNGEE. The CDR3 sequence is 13 residues long. The CDR3 bases are TGTGCCAGCAGCGTGCAGAACACCGGGGAGCTGTTTTTT. Protein sequence: CASSVQNTGELFF.

The chain carries TRBV30 and TRBJ2-3; TRBD2 agrees at 8 bases. The ends lost 3 bases at V and 2 bases at J; junction bases unmatched: 4. Germline V gene data show CDR1 as GTSNPN and CDR2 as SVGIG (reference sequence). The CDR3 sequence is 14 residues long. The CDR3 bases are TGTGCCTGGAGGGGAGCGGGGGTCACAGATACGCAGTATTTT. Encoded protein: CAWRGAGVTDTQYF.

The rearrangement joins TRBV5-1 to TRBJ2-6; no definite D call. This CDR3 has 14 residues. The germline CDR1 and CDR2 sequences are SGHRS and YFSETQ. The V end lost 3 bases, the J end lost 0 bases, and 4 bases lay between the germline ends. CDR3 protein: CASSSGSGANVLTF. CDR3 nucleotide sequence: TGCGCCAGCAGCTCGGGCTCTGGGGCCAACGTCCTGACTTTC.

This chain connects TRBV9 to TRBJ1-3; D possibly corresponds to TRBD1 (6 bases). The CDR3 contains 18 residues. Between the trimmed V and J ends, which lost 3 bases and 0 bases, there was a span of 19 bases. The germline gives CDR1 SGDLS, CDR2 YYNGEE. The CDR3 spells CASSDTISTGRSGNTIYF. CDR3 nucleotide sequence: TGTGCCAGCAGCGACACGATCTCCACAGGGCGCTCTGGAAACACCATATATTTT. Based on the CDR3 plus reference TRBV9 and TRBJ1-3, the full variable domain is DSGVTQTPKHLITATGQRVTLRCSPRSGDLSVYWYQQSLDQGLQFLIQYYNGEERAKGNILERFSAQQFPDLHSELNLSSLELGDSALYFCASSDTISTGRSGNTIYFGEGSWLTVV.

The chain combines TRBV10-3 with TRBJ2-2, with TRBD1 matching 9 bases. V lost 8 bases and J lost 1; bases outside the gene matches: 2. Germline V gene sequence: CDR1 ENHRY, CDR2 SYGVKD. The CDR3 extends over 14 amino acids. As DNA, the CDR3 is TGTGCCATCTGGGACAGGGAGAACACCGGGGAGCTGTTTTTT. Amino acid sequence: CAIWDRENTGELFF.

J is TRBJ2-7 and V is TRBV5-1, with D perhaps assigned TRBD1 or TRBD2 (5 bases each). The CDR3 loop spans 15 amino acids. Trimming removed 4 bases at V and 2 bases at J, with 16 bases between. CDR1 and CDR2 (germline): SGHRS, YFSETQ. The CDR3 sequence is CASSEQGYGTYEQYF. Written as DNA, the CDR3 is TGCGCCAGCAGCGAGCAGGGATACGGGACCTACGAGCAGTACTTC.

Note on this clone: This same CDR3 is encoded by further DNA sequences in the sample. V usage is TRBV6-5 and J usage is TRBJ2-1; D might be TRBD1 (6 bases). V was pared by 0 bases and J by 4 bases, with 10 bases between. CDR1 and CDR2 from the germline V gene are MNHEY and SVGAGI. This CDR3 contains 15 residues. The CDR3: CASSYSGQPYNEQFF. The CDR3 DNA reads as TGTGCCAGCAGTTACTCTGGACAGCCTTACAATGAGCAGTTCTTC.

The chain uses TRBV7-9 and TRBJ1-4, with 7 bases that match TRBD1. CDR1 and CDR2 from the germline V gene are SEHNR and FQNEAQ (reference sequence). The CDR3 runs to 14 residues. The V and J ends lost 5 bases and 7 bases, in that order; junction bases with no gene match: 7. CDR3 in amino acids: CASSVGRGLEKLFF. CDR3 in DNA: TGTGCCAGCAGCGTGGGGAGGGGGCTTGAAAAACTGTTTTTT.

This sequence joins TRBV27 and TRBJ2-7, with D tentatively TRBD2 (6 bases). The CDR3 covers 12 residues. The germline CDR1 and CDR2 sequences are MNHEY and SMNVEV (reference sequence). V lost 3 bases and J lost 5, with 8 bases in between. The CDR3 DNA follows: TGTGCCAGCAGTTTCGGGGGTCACGAGCAGTACTTC. Its protein product is CASSFGGHEQYF.